The 26 T cell receptor beta chains reported below all come from one sample, sequenced in a study of blood T cells in healthy people across ages. Together with a sample-barcoded 5' primer, a J-beta primer mix was included in a second PCR lasting roughly 6 to 12 cycles. TCRdb reanalysed the 5' RACE reads using MiXCR and keeps one entry per CDR3 protein. The sample records over 1,500,000 distinct CDR3 sequences, roughly 43% being singletons. The sequencing sample was made of blood. These receptors all stem from a human donor in good health.

Many counts were recorded for this clonotype. The rearrangement links TRBV7-9 to TRBJ2-7; a possible D gene is TRBD1 (5 bases). Per germline, CDR1 SEHNR and CDR2 FQNEAQ (reference sequence). This CDR3 contains 15 residues. Trimming shortened V by 5 bases and J by 2 bases, and 16 bases separated the two germline ends. DNA of the CDR3: TGTGCCAGCAGCCCTCCCCAGGGCCCAGCCTACGAGCAGTACTTC. Translating it yields CASSPPQGPAYEQYF.

V usage is TRBV7-9 and J usage is TRBJ2-7; D is undetermined. The V end lost 8 bases, the J end lost 2 bases, and 10 bases lay between the germline ends. The CDR3 covers 12 residues. The germline CDR1 and CDR2 sequences are SEHNR and FQNEAQ (reference sequence). The CDR3 DNA follows: TGTGCCAGCGTATCCACTACCTACGAGCAGTACTTC. It is translated as CASVSTTYEQYF.

The rearrangement joins TRBV4-1 to TRBJ1-2; D is perhaps TRBD1 (6 bases). The CDR3 covers 14 residues. Trimming pared 5 bases from V and 5 bases from J, leaving 15 bases between. The germline V gene encodes CDR1 MGHRA and CDR2 YSYEKL. The CDR3 DNA reads as TGCGCCAGCAGCTCAGGGGCCACCGCTTATGGCTACACCTTC. It yields the protein CASSSGATAYGYTF.

The chain links TRBV5-1 to TRBJ1-1, with 7 bases aligning to TRBD1. This CDR3 is built from 16 residues. Germline CDR1 is SGHRS and CDR2 is YFSETQ. With V trimmed by 4 bases and J by 6 bases, 15 bases remained unmatched. The CDR3 loop reads CASSLGIQGGLAEAFF. Written as DNA, the CDR3 is TGCGCCAGCAGCCTGGGGATCCAGGGGGGCTTAGCTGAAGCTTTCTTT. Drawing the rest from reference TRBV5-1 and TRBJ1-1, the complete variable domain is KAGVTQTPRYLIKTRGQQVTLSCSPISGHRSVSWYQQTPGQGLQFLFEYFSETQRNKGNFPGRFSGRQFSNSRSEMNVSTLELGDSALYLCASSLGIQGGLAEAFFGQGTRLTVV.

The chain carries TRBV20-1 and TRBJ1-1; 8 bases align to TRBD1. The germline V gene encodes CDR1 DFQATT and CDR2 SNEGSKA (reference sequence). The CDR3 spans 15 residues. Trimming removed 5 bases from V and 4 bases from J; junction bases left unmatched: 12. CDR3 region: CSAEDRGRFGTEAFF. The DNA of the CDR3 is TGCAGTGCTGAAGACAGGGGCCGCTTCGGCACTGAAGCTTTCTTT.

This clonotype was seen at least ten times. The J gene is TRBJ1-6, the V gene TRBV5-1, with D unclear. The V gene's germline CDR1 is SGHRS and CDR2 YFSETQ. The CDR3 extends over 15 amino acids. V lost 4 bases and J lost 5, with 13 bases in between. The CDR3 spells CASSLNQAHNSPLHF. CDR3 in DNA: TGCGCCAGCAGCCTAAACCAGGCCCATAATTCACCCCTCCACTTT.

The chain uses TRBV20-1 and TRBJ2-3; possibly TRBD2 for D (7 bases). V was clipped by 5 bases and J by 0 bases, with 18 bases between them. The CDR3 covers 16 residues. Germline V gives CDR1 DFQATT, CDR2 SNEGSKA (reference sequence). The CDR3, as DNA: TGCAGTGCTTGGGGGACTACAGGGAGTAGCACAGATACGCAGTATTTT. It specifies CSAWGTTGSSTDTQYF.

J is TRBJ1-6 and V is TRBV12-3 or TRBV12-4; D unresolved. V lost 1 base to trimming and J lost 18 bases, with 10 bases between them. The CDR3 contains 11 residues. The CDR3 reads CASSLGQSPHF. As DNA, the CDR3 is TGTGCCAGCAGTTTAGGCCAATCGCCCCACTTT.

The chain employs TRBV12-3 or TRBV12-4 and TRBJ2-7; D possibly corresponds to TRBD2 (6 bases). V was clipped by 6 bases and J by 2 bases, with 14 bases between them. This CDR3 comprises 14 residues. The CDR3 DNA follows: TGTGCCAGCAGCCAAGGGACTCCGACCTACGAGCAGTACTTC. This translates into CASSQGTPTYEQYF.

This clonotype has ten or more counts. The gene calls are TRBV12-3 or TRBV12-4 and TRBJ2-5, with D possibly being TRBD1 or TRBD2 (5 bases each). There are 17 residues in the CDR3. Trimming took off 6 bases at V and 2 bases at J, with 22 bases between the two ends. This chain's CDR3 is CASSPKGSSGGQETQYF. As DNA, the CDR3 is TGTGCCAGCAGCCCTAAAGGCTCGAGTGGGGGACAAGAGACCCAGTACTTC.

The J gene is TRBJ2-3, the V gene TRBV6-1; D ambiguous. Trimming removed 4 bases at V and 2 bases at J, with 10 bases between. Per germline, CDR1 MNHNS and CDR2 SASEGT. The CDR3 runs 14 residues. Here the CDR3 DNA reads TGTGCCAGCAGTGTTACGCGCTCCACAGATACGCAGTATTTT. Its translation: CASSVTRSTDTQYF.

There are a few counts of this clonotype. The V gene is TRBV7-2, the J gene TRBJ1-2, with 7 bases fitting TRBD1. V lost 0 bases to trimming and J lost 2 bases; unmatched junction nucleotides: 6. The CDR3 has 16 residues. The germline CDR1 and CDR2 sequences are SGHTA and FQGNSA. The CDR3 DNA sequence: TGTGCCAGCAGCTTAGCGCCGGGACAGAGAAACTATGGCTACACCTTC. It specifies CASSLAPGQRNYGYTF.

The chain combines TRBV5-1 with TRBJ2-5; a possible D gene is TRBD1 (5 bases). This CDR3 spans 16 amino acids. The V gene lost 4 bases and the J gene lost 2 bases, with 18 bases spanning the gap. CDR1 is SGHRS and CDR2 is YFSETQ in the germline V gene. CDR3 coding DNA: TGCGCCAGCAGCCCGCTTCTAGGGGCTTTACAAGAGACCCAGTACTTC. Translated, it gives CASSPLLGALQETQYF.

CDR3 coding DNA: TGTGCCAGCAGCTTAAACAGGGGAGTGTTAGGCAATGAGCAGTTCTTC. Translated: CASSLNRGVLGNEQFF. This chain connects TRBV7-9 to TRBJ2-1, with TRBD1 matching 7 bases. Trimming at V came to 2 bases and at J to 6 bases, leaving 10 bases not matched to a gene. CDR3 length: 16 amino acids. Germline values: CDR1 SEHNR, CDR2 FQNEAQ (reference sequence).

The genes are TRBV7-2 and TRBJ1-1; tentative D call: TRBD1 (5 bases). The CDR3 has 14 amino acids. V dropped 4 bases and J dropped 4 bases, with 13 bases sitting between them. Germline CDR1 and CDR2: SGHTA and FQGNSA. The DNA for the CDR3 is TGTGCCAGCAGCTCCCAGACAGCCCTCACTGAAGCTTTCTTT. Translation gives CASSSQTALTEAFF.

This CDR3 is CASSLAVSHTSYEQYF. Here the CDR3 DNA reads TGTGCCAGCAGTTTGGCCGTTTCCCACACCTCCTACGAGCAGTACTTC. The chain links TRBV27 to TRBJ2-7; D not resolved. Trimming removed 3 bases at V and 0 bases at J, with 15 bases between. The CDR3 is 16 residues long. Looked up from germline, CDR1 is MNHEY and CDR2 is SMNVEV (reference sequence).

A few counts support this clonotype. J is TRBJ2-3 and V is TRBV11-2, with D perhaps assigned TRBD1 or TRBD2 (5 bases each). Trimming took 0 bases from V and 8 from J, leaving 12 bases between them. The germline gives CDR1 SGHAT, CDR2 FQNNGV. The CDR3 length is 14 residues. The CDR3 nucleotides are TGTGCCAGCAGCTTAGAGAGGGGATTCGGTACGCAGTATTTT. It encodes CASSLERGFGTQYF.

The table lists this clonotype with a few counts. The rearrangement uses TRBV20-1 and TRBJ2-5, with TRBD1 matching over 10 bases. This CDR3 comprises 16 residues. Germline trimming cut 5 bases from V and 4 bases from J; bases unmatched to any gene: 13. The V gene's germline CDR1 is DFQATT and CDR2 SNEGSKA (reference sequence). The chain's CDR3 is CSARGYWDRGGETQYF. The CDR3 DNA reads as TGCAGTGCTCGAGGCTATTGGGACAGGGGAGGAGAGACCCAGTACTTC.

The V call is TRBV29-1, the J call TRBJ1-2; a weak D match, TRBD1 (5 bases). In germline, CDR1 is SQVTM, CDR2 ANQGSEA. V gave up 3 bases and J gave up 7 bases, with 18 bases separating them. This CDR3 spans 14 amino acids. CDR3 sequence: CSVDRVGSYSGYTF. Here the CDR3 DNA reads TGCAGCGTTGACAGGGTTGGGTCCTACTCTGGCTACACCTTC.

This chain connects TRBV7-3 to TRBJ2-7; tentatively, D is TRBD1 (5 bases). The CDR3 extends over 13 amino acids. V was trimmed by 3 bases and J by 6 bases, leaving 12 bases between them. In germline, CDR1 is SGHTA, CDR2 FQGTGA. CDR3 in amino acids: CASSFTQDREQYF. DNA for the CDR3: TGTGCCAGCAGCTTTACACAGGACCGCGAGCAGTACTTC. Full variable domain (rest looked up from reference TRBV7-3 and TRBJ2-7): GAGVSQTPSNKVTEKGKYVELRCDPISGHTALYWYRQSLGQGPEFLIYFQGTGAADDSGLPNDRFFAVRPEGSVSTLKIQRTERGDSAVYLCASSFTQDREQYFGPGTRLTVT.

Regarding this clonotype: At one boundary the junction diverges from the germline segment, which might be a read error. V is TRBV2 and J is TRBJ2-6; no reliable D call. The CDR3 covers 15 residues. Germline CDR1 SNHLY, CDR2 FYNNEI. The chain's CDR3 is CTSSERTAGANVLTF. As DNA, the CDR3 is TGTACCAGCAGTGAAAGGACGGCTGGGGCCAACGTCCTGACTTTC.

This sequence joins TRBV7-3 and TRBJ1-1; D unresolved. Germline CDR1 is SGHTA and CDR2 is FQGTGA. Trimming shortened V by 5 bases and J by 0 bases, and 7 bases separated the two germline ends. This CDR3 is built from 13 residues. In DNA form, the CDR3 reads TGTGCCAGCAGCAATTGGGTGAACACTGAAGCTTTCTTT. Amino acids: CASSNWVNTEAFF.

This clonotype was seen more than once but under ten times. A read error may explain this, as a much larger clone is one base away. The chain links TRBV4-3 to TRBJ2-7; D gene uncertain. Per germline, CDR1 LGHNA and CDR2 YSLEER. The CDR3 extends over 14 amino acids. Trimming took off 0 bases at V and 1 base at J, with 7 bases between the two ends. DNA for the CDR3: TGCGCCAGCAGCCAAGATCAGATATCCTACGAGCAGTACTTC. Protein: CASSQDQISYEQYF.

The chain recombines TRBV11-2 with TRBJ1-5; D gene unclear. Germline V gives CDR1 SGHAT, CDR2 FQNNGV. CDR3 length: 13 amino acids. V was shortened by 2 bases and J by 6 bases, with 8 bases between the two germline ends. The CDR3 nucleotides read TGTGCCAGCAGCTTAATGGATGGTCAGCCCCAGCATTTT. Its protein is CASSLMDGQPQHF.

Many counts were recorded for this clonotype. The chain has TRBV4-1 and TRBJ1-1; D is uncertain. V was trimmed by 1 base and J by 3 bases, leaving 6 bases between them. The CDR3 runs 13 residues. The germline V gene encodes CDR1 MGHRA and CDR2 YSYEKL. The CDR3 is CASSQVGDTEAFF. CDR3 nucleotide sequence: TGCGCCAGCAGCCAAGTAGGAGACACTGAAGCTTTCTTT.

This sequence joins TRBV20-1 and TRBJ2-3; D might be TRBD1 or TRBD2, each matching 6 bases. This CDR3 contains 14 residues. V was clipped by 8 bases and J by 2 bases, with 17 bases between them. Germline V gene sequence: CDR1 DFQATT, CDR2 SNEGSKA (reference sequence). This CDR3 reads CSTKRQDYTDTQYF. In DNA, the CDR3 is TGCAGTACTAAGAGACAGGACTACACAGATACGCAGTATTTT.